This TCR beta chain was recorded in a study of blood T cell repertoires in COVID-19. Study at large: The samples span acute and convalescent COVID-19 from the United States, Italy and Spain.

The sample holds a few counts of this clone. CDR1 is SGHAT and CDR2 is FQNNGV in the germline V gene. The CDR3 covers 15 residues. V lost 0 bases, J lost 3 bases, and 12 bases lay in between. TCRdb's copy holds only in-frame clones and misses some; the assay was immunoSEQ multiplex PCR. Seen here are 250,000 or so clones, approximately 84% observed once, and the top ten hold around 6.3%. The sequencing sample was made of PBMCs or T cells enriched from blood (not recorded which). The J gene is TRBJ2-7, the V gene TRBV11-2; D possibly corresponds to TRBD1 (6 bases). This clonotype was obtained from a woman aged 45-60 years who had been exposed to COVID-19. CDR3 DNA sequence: TGTGCCAGCAGCTTAGAAGGGGGAATCGGCTACGAGCAGTACTTC. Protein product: CASSLEGGIGYEQYF.